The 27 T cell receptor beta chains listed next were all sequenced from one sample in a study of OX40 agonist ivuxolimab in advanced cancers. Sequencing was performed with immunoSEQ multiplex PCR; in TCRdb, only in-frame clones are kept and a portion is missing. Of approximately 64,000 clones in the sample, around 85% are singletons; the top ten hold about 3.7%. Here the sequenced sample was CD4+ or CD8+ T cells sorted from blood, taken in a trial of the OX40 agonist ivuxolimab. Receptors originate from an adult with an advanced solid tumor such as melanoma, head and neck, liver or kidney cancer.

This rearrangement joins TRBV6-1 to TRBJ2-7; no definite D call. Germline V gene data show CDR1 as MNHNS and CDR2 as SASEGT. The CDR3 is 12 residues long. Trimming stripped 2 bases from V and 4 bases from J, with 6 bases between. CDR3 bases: TGTGCCAGCAGTGAAAGTGGGTACGAGCAGTACTTC. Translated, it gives CASSESGYEQYF.

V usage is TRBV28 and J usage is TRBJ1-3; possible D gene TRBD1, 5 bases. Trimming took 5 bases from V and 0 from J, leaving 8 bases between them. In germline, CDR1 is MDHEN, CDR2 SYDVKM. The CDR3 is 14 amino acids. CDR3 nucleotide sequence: TGTGCCAGCAGTCCGGGGGTCTCTGGAAACACCATATATTTT. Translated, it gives CASSPGVSGNTIYF.

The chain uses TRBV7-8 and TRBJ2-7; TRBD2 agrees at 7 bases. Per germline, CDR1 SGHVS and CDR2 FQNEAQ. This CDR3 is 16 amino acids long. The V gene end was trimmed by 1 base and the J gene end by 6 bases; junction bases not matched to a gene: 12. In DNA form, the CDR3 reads TGTGCCAGCAGCTTAGAGGAGGCGTGGCGGGAGCTCGAGCAGTACTTC. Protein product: CASSLEEAWRELEQYF.

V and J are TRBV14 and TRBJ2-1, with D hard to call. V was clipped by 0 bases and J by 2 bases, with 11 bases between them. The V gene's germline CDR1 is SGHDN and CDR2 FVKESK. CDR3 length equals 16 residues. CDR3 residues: CASSQEQALAYNEQFF. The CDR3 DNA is TGTGCCAGCAGCCAAGAGCAGGCCCTTGCCTACAATGAGCAGTTCTTC.

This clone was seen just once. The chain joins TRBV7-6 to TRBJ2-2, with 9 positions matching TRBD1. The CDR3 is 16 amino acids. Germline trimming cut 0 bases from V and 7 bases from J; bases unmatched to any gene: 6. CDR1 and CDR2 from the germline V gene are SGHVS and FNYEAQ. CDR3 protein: CASSLAAGQGHGELFF. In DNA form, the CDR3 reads TGTGCCAGCAGCTTAGCGGCGGGACAGGGTCACGGGGAGCTGTTTTTT.

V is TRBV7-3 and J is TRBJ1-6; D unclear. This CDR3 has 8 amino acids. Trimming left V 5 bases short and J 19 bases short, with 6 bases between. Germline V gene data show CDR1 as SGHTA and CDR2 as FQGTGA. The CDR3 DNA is TGTGCCAGCAGCCTTGGTCACTTT. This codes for CASSLGHF.

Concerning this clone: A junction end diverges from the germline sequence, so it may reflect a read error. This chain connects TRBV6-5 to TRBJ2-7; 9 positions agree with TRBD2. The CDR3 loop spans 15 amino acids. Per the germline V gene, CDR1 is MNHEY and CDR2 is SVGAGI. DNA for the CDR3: TGTGCCAGCAGGCGGGGGGGAGGGCTAGTAGAAGCGCAGTGGTTC. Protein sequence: CASRRGGGLVEAQWF.

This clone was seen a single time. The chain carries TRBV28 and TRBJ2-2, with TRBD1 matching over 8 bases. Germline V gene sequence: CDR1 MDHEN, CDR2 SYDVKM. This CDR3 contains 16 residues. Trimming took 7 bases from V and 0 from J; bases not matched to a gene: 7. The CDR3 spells CASIPWDRTNTGELFF. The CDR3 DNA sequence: TGTGCCAGCATCCCTTGGGACAGGACGAACACCGGGGAGCTGTTTTTT.

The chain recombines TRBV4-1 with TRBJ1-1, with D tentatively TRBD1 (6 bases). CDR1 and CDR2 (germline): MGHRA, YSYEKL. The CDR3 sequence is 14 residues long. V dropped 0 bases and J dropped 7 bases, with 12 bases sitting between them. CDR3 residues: CASSQEIRTDEAFF. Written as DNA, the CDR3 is TGCGCCAGCAGCCAAGAAATCAGGACAGATGAAGCTTTCTTT.

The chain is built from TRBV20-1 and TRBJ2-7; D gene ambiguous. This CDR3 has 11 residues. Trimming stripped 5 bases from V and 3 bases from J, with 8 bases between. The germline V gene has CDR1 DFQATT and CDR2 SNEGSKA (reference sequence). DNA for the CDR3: TGCAGTGCTTTACAGTACTACGAGCAGTACTTC. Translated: CSALQYYEQYF.

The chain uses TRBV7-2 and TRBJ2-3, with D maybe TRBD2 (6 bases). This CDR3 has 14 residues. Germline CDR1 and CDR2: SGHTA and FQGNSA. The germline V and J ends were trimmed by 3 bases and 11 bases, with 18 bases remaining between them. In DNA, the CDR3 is TGTGCCAGCAGCTTCGGGACTCCCGGAACTAAGCAGTATTTT. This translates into CASSFGTPGTKQYF.

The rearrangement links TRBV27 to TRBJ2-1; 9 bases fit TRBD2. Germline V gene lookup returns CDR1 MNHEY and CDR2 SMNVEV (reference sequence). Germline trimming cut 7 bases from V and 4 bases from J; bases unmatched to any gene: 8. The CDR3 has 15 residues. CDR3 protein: CASKPSGTPYNEQFF. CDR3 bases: TGTGCCAGCAAACCTAGCGGGACCCCGTACAATGAGCAGTTCTTC.

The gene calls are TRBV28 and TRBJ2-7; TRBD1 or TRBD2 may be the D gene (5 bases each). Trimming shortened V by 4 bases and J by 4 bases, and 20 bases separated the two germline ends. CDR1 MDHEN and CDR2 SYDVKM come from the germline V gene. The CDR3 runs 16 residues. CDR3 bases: TGTGCCAGCAGTTCGCCTTGGACGGGGACGGGTTACGAGCAGTACTTC. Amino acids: CASSSPWTGTGYEQYF.

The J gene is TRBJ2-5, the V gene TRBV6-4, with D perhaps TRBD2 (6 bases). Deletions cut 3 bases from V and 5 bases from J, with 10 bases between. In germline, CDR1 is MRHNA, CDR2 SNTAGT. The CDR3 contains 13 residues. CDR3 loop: CASSERDGETQYF. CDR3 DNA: TGTGCCAGCAGTGAGCGGGATGGGGAGACCCAGTACTTC.

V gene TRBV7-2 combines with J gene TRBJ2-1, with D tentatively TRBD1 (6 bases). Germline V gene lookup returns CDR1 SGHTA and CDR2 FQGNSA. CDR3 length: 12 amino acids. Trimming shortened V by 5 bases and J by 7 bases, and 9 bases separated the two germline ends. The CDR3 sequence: CASSRGGNEQFF. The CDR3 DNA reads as TGTGCCAGCAGCCGAGGGGGAAATGAGCAGTTCTTC.

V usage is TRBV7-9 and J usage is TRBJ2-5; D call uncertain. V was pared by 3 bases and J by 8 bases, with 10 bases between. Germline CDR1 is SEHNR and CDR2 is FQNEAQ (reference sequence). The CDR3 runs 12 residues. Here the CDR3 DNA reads TGTGCCAGCAGCTTTCCCCAGTCCACCCAGTACTTC. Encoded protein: CASSFPQSTQYF.

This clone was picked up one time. CDR3 sequence reads: CASSGGFNEKLFF. The DNA for the CDR3 is TGTGCCAGCAGTGGAGGGTTTAATGAAAAACTGTTTTTT. The V gene is TRBV28, the J gene TRBJ1-4; no clear D. Trimming left V 5 bases short and J 4 bases short, with 8 bases between. The CDR3 consists of 13 residues. Per the germline V gene, CDR1 is MDHEN and CDR2 is SYDVKM. Full variable domain (remainder filled in from reference TRBV28 and TRBJ1-4): DVKVTQSSRYLVKRTGEKVFLECVQDMDHENMFWYRQDPGLGLRLIYFSYDVKMKEKGDIPEGYSVSREKKERFSLILESASTNQTSMYLCASSGGFNEKLFFGSGTQLSVL.

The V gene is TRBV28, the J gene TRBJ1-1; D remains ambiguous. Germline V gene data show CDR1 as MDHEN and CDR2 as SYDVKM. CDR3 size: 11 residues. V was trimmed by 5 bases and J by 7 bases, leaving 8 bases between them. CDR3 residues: CASSPLYEAFF. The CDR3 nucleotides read TGTGCCAGCAGTCCATTATATGAAGCTTTCTTT.

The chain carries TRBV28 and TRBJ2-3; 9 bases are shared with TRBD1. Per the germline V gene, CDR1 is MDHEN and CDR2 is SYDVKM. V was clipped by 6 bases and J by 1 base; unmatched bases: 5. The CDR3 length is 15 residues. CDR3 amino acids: CASRAGQGGTDTQYF. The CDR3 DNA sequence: TGTGCCAGCAGGGCGGGACAGGGAGGCACAGATACGCAGTATTTT.

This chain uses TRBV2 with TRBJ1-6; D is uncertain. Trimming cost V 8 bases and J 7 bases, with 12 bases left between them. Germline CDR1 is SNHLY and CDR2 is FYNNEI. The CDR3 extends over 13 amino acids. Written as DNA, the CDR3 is TGTGCCAGCTCGGGCCAGAGAAATTCACCCCTCCACTTT. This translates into CASSGQRNSPLHF.

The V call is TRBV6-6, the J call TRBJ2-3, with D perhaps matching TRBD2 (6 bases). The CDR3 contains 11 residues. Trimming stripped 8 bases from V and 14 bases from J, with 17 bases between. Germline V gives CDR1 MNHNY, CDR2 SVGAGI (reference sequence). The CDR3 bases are TGTGCCAGCGAGGAGGAGGGAGTAGGGTATTTT. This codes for CASEEEGVGYF.

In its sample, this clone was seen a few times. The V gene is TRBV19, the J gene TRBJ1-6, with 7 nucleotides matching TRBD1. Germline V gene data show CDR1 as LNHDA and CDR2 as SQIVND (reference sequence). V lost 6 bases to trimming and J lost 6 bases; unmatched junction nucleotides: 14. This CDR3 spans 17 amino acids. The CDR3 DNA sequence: TGTGCCAGTAGCCAGAAAAAAGGGGGCGCGGGTAATTCACCCCTCCACTTT. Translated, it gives CASSQKKGGAGNSPLHF.

The CDR3 reads CASSPRTQAGANVLTF. CDR3 in DNA: TGTGCCAGCAGCCCCCGGACTCAGGCTGGGGCCAACGTCCTGACTTTC. This chain links TRBV7-3 with TRBJ2-6; D is possibly TRBD2 (5 bases). This CDR3 region has 16 residues. The ends were cut back, 5 bases at V and 2 bases at J, with 13 bases in the middle. The germline V gene has CDR1 SGHTA and CDR2 FQGTGA.

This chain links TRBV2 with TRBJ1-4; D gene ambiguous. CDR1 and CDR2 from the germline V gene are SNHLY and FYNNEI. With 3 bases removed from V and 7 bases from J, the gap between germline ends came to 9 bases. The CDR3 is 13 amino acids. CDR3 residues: CASSEIEGEKLFF. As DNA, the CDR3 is TGTGCCAGCAGTGAGATTGAGGGTGAAAAACTGTTTTTT.

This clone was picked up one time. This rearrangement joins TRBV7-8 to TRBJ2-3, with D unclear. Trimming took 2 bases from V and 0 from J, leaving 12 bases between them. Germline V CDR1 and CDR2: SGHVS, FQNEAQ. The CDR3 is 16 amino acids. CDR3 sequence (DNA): TGTGCCAGCAGCTTAAAGCGCAACCCTAGCACAGATACGCAGTATTTT. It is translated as CASSLKRNPSTDTQYF.

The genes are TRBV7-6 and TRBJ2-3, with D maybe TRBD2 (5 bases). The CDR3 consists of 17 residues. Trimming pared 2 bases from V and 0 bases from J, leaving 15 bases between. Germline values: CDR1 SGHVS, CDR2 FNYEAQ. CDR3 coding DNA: TGTGCCAGCAGCTTAAGCGCTGGGAAGCGGAGCACAGATACGCAGTATTTT. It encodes CASSLSAGKRSTDTQYF.

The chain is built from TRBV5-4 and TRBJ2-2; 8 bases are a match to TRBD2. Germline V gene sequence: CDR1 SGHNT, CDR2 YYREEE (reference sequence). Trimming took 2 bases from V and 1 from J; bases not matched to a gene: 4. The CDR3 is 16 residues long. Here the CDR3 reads CASSFGLAGNTGELFF. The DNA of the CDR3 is TGTGCCAGCAGCTTTGGGCTAGCGGGGAACACCGGGGAGCTGTTTTTT. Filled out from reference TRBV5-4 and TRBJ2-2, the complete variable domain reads ETGVTQSPTHLIKTRGQQVTLRCSSQSGHNTVSWYQQALGQGPQFIFQYYREEENGRGNFPPRFSGLQFPNYSSELNVNALELDDSALYLCASSFGLAGNTGELFFGEGSRLTVL.